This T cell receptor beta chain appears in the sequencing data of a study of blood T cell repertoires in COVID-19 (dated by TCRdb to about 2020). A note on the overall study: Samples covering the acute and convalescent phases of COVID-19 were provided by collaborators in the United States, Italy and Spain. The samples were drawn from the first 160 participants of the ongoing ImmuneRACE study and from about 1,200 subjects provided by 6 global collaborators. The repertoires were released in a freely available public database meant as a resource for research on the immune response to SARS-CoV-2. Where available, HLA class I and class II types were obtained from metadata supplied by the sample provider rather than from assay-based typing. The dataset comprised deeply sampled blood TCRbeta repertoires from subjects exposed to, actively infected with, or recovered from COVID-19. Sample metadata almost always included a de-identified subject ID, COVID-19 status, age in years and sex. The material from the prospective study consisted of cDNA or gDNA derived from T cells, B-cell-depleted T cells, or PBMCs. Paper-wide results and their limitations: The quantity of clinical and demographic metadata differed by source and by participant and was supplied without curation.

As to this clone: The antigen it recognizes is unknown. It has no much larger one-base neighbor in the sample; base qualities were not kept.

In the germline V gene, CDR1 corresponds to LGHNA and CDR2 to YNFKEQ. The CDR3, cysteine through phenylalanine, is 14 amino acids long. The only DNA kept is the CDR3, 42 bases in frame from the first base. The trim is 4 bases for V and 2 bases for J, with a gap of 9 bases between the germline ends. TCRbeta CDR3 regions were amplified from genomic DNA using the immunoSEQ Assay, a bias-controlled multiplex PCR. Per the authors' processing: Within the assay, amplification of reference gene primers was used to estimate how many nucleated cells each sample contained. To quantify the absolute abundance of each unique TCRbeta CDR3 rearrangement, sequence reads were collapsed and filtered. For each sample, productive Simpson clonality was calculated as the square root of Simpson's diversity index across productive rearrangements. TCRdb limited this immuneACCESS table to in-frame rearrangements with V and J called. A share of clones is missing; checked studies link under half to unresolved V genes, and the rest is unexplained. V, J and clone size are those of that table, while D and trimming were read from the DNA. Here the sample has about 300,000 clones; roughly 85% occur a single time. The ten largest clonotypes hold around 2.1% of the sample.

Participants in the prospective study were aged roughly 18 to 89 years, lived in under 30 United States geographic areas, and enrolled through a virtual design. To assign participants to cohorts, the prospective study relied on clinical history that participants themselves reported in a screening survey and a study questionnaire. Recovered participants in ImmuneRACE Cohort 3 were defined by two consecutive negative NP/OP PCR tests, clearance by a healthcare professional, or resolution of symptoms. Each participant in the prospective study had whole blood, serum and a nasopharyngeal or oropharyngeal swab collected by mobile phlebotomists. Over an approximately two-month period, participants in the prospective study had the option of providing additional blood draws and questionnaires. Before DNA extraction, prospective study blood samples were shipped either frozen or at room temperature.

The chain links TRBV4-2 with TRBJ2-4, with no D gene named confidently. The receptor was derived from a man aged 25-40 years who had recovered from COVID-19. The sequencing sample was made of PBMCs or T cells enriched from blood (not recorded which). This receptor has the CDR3 CASSPELTKNIQYF. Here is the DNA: TGTGCCAGCAGCCCCGAACTTACCAAAAACATTCAGTACTTC.